Reported below is one T cell receptor beta chain. What this receptor recognizes is not known. Base qualities were left out, and no much larger clone turns up one base away. What the time point label conveys for this sample: baseline before first vaccination. Vaccinee samples were obtained from the UK trials COV001 and COV002, which included a single-blind randomized controlled phase 2/3 trial of AZD1222 (ChAdOx1 nCoV-19) in healthy adults. For TCRbeta chain sequencing, PBMC samples from trial participants were taken at day 0 and at day 28 after the second dose. This record comes from a study of T cell responses to AZD1222 COVID-19 vaccine (dated by TCRdb to about 2021). Regarding the research as a whole: AZD1222 recipients with second doses at about 4 weeks or about 12 weeks were pooled, because spike-specific TCR depth and breadth did not differ between schedules. Trial participants were enrolled into age subgroups of 18-55, 56-69 and 70-plus years, which contained approximately 150, 30 and 60 TCR-sequenced participants, respectively. TCR sequencing covered fewer than 250 trial participants: 207 given two doses of AZD1222 and 26 given two doses of MenACWY control vaccine. Results the study describes overall, beyond this receptor: Because no samples from the day 14 peak response were available, repertoires could be characterized only after the peak T cell response. Most participants were white British and females outnumbered males, and the authors suggested that clonal diversity may have been underestimated. The 56-69-year group was small, and its depth increase did not reach significance, likely because of low power. Epitopes outside the regions mutated in the B.1.351 and B.1.1.7 variants were reportedly recognized by nearly half of the unique spike-specific TCRs. Conclusions about previously exposed vaccinees are limited, since just a handful of AZD1222 recipients were seropositive for SARS-CoV-2 at baseline. After two AZD1222 doses, both the breadth and the depth of spike-specific TCRs were significantly higher than at day 0 and than in MenACWY recipients. The vaccine-associated CD4 TCRs covered the entire spike protein, and the dominant responses fell in regions 160-218 and 743-854.

The CDR3 regions of human TCRbeta chains were analyzed by immunosequencing. The study's processing was this. Repertoire TCRs were matched against a reference library of SARS-CoV-2-specific TCRs generated with the MIRA antigen-specificity platform. Breadth was defined as the fraction of unique TCRs that were SARS-CoV-2-associated. Depth was defined as the fraction of total T cells that were SARS-CoV-2-associated. Using the MIRA data, every spike-specific TCR was mapped to the spike region that the TCR reacted to and assigned to either a CD4 or a CD8 class. Log10-transformed breadth and depth values were compared by one-way ANOVA with Sidak's multiple comparisons tests. TCRdb mirrors the immuneACCESS table, restricted to in-frame sequences. Some clones are absent from its copies; in checked studies, under half trace to an unresolved V gene, and the reason for the others is unknown. That table is the source of V, J and clone size, and D and trimming were worked out from the DNA. This sample has 95,000 to 150,000 clones in its table, and around 92% of those were observed once. 1.5% to 1.7% of the sample comes from the top ten.

From the germline V gene, CDR1 is MGHRA and CDR2 is YSYEKL. Deletion took 2 bases off V and 1 base off J, with a span of 14 bases between the germline ends. Including the terminal cysteine and phenylalanine, the CDR3 comprises 17 residues. The only DNA kept is the CDR3, 51 bases in frame from the first base. The source of this sequence is an adult in good health. The chain was built from TRBV4-1 and TRBJ1-4; the D gene cannot be named for sure. The sample in question was peripheral blood, obtained on day 0 of AZD1222 vaccination. The DNA sequence is TGCGCCAGCAGCCAATCACCGGAGGGTCAAACTAATGAAAAACTGTTTTTT. Its translation reads: CASSQSPEGQTNEKLFF.